This TCR beta chain was sequenced for a study of T cells in Graves' hyperthyroidism and ophthalmopathy. Overall study findings and caveats: Ophthalmopathy was separated from stable hyperthyroidism by a 13 V-J model. Among clonotypes expanded in thyroid above 0.001, most were also found in blood.

This clonotype was observed a handful of times. Its target is not known. The CDR3 totals 17 residues. V dropped 4 bases and J dropped 1; count of bases not matched to a gene: 11. CDR1 and CDR2 from the germline V gene are MGHDK and SYGVNS. RNA transcripts were the template for amplifying TCR beta CDR3 regions. HTBI primers were employed in a first-round RT-PCR of the TCR CDR3. TCRdb reanalysed the multiplex PCR reads using MiXCR and keeps one entry per CDR3 protein. The sample has 550,000 to 800,000 distinct CDR3 sequences; about 17% are singletons. Those with hyperthyroidism were 18 to 65 years old, newly diagnosed, and ill for under 2 months.

This clonotype was obtained from a man aged 18 to 29 with Graves' hyperthyroidism. Material for sequencing was blood. The rearrangement joins TRBV25-1 to TRBJ2-5, with 8 bases fitting TRBD2. The CDR3 nucleotides read TGTGCCAGCAGTGGACGAGGGGCTAGCGGGCGCCAAGAGACCCAGTACTTC. Translation gives CASSGRGASGRQETQYF.